The clone carrying this TCR beta chain showed up many times. The CDR3 length is 16 residues. Trimming stripped 11 bases from V and 6 bases from J, with 25 bases between. The sample belongs to a study of spatial heterogeneity in lung cancer. The sample's time point: sample taken at primary tumor resection. Researchers sequenced whole RNA taken from tumor, nontumor lung or frozen PBMC without sorting. The presence of a unique molecular identifier marked each TCR cDNA molecule. Via MiXCR, TCRdb re-called the 5' RACE reads, giving one row per CDR3 protein. The data contain some 17,000 distinct CDR3 sequences, about 22% of them seen just once; the ten biggest clones take up 15% to 20%.

This sequence originates from a female donor with early-stage non-small cell lung cancer. Sequenced material: PBMCs, taken at surgery. The chain couples TRBV12-3 or TRBV12-4 to TRBJ2-2, with no clear D. The CDR3 nucleotides read TGTGCCGGCACCCCCGCCAAACTGTCAAGGGCCGGGGAGCTGTTTTTT. Its translation is CAGTPAKLSRAGELFF.